Listed here is a single T cell receptor beta chain. A single record per CDR3 protein comes from TCRdb applying MiXCR to the RT-PCR reads. The sample includes about 700,000 distinct CDR3 sequences, approximately 15% of them seen just once. The CDR3 sequence is 17 residues long. Germline CDR1 reads MNHEY; CDR2 reads SVGAGI. V was pared by 4 bases and J by 2 bases, with 18 bases between. The sequenced material came from memory CD4+ T cells from blood. The V gene is TRBV6-5, the J gene TRBJ2-1; D possibly matches TRBD1 or TRBD2 (6 bases each). This TCR came from a female donor in good health, serving as a healthy control. CDR3 region: CASSLVSGATTYNEQFF. Here the CDR3 DNA reads TGTGCCAGCAGTTTAGTCTCGGGGGCTACTACCTACAATGAGCAGTTCTTC.